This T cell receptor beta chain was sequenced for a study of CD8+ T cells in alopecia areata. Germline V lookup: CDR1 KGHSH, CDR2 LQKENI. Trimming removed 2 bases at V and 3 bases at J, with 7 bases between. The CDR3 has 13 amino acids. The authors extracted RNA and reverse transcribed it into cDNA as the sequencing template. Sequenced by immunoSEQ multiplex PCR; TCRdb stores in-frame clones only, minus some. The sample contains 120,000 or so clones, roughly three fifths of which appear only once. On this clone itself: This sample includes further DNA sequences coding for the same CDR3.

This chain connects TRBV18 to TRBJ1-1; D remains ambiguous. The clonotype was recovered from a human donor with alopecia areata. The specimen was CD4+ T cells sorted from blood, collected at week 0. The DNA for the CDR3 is TGTGCCAGCTCACCAAGGGCAGACACTGAAGCTTTCTTT. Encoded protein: CASSPRADTEAFF.